The next 27 T cell receptor beta chains were all read from a single sample in a study of T cell clonality in common variable immunodeficiency. Notes on the study in general: Reportedly, TCR beta sequences from common variable immunodeficiency showed fewer deletions and N-nucleotide insertions.

Repertoires were generated with immunoSEQ multiplex PCR, while TCRdb's copy carries only in-frame clones and drops some. This sample shows over 30,000 clones and no singletons; about 6.1% rests with the ten largest. These receptors are not linked to any known antigen. What was sequenced was peripheral blood mononuclear cells. These receptors all come from a human donor with common variable immunodeficiency.

There are many counts of this clone. Read sequence stops 3 residues before the CDR3 end, and the germline J gene provides the missing end. The chain joins TRBV30 to TRBJ1-1, with unresolved D. The V end was cut by 5 bases, the J end by 1 base, with 8 bases between. In germline, CDR1 is GTSNPN, CDR2 SVGIG (reference sequence). The CDR3 sequence is 12 residues long. CDR3: CAWEPGNTEAFF. The sequenced CDR3 bases are TGTGCCTGGGAGCCCGGGAACACTGAA.

This clone was counted between two and nine times. The DNA ends 3 residues before the CDR3 does, and the rest of the CDR3 is filled in from the germline J gene. This sequence joins TRBV2 and TRBJ1-1; 8 bases map to TRBD1. The CDR3 consists of 13 residues. Germline V CDR1 and CDR2: SNHLY, FYNNEI. After removal of 7 bases from V and 6 bases from J, the junction contained 7 bases not matched to a gene. CDR3 residues: CASTEMTGAEAFF. The covered CDR3 bases are TGTGCCAGCACCGAAATGACAGGGGCTGAA. Full variable domain (remainder filled in from reference TRBV2 and TRBJ1-1): EPEVTQTPSHQVTQMGQEVILRCVPISNHLYFYWYRQILGQKVEFLVSFYNNEISEKSEIFDDQFSVERPDGSNFTLKIRSTKLEDSAMYFCASTEMTGAEAFFGQGTRLTVV.

This clone was picked up many times. Sequencing ends 3 residues short of the CDR3 end; the germline J gene provides the rest. Other DNA sequences of this sample code for an identical CDR3. This sequence joins TRBV19 and TRBJ1-5; no firm D call. Germline V CDR1 and CDR2: LNHDA, SQIVND (reference sequence). V was shortened by 5 bases and J by 6 bases, with 14 bases between the two germline ends. CDR3 size: 14 residues. The CDR3 region is CASSLQTKGQPQHF. The DNA read from the CDR3 is TGTGCCAGTAGTCTTCAGACAAAGGGTCAGCCC.

The covered CDR3 bases are TGCGCCAGCAGCTTGGGGGACAGGGGGATAAGCTCCTACAATGAG. It encodes CASSLGDRGISSYNE. The full CDR3 protein reads CASSLGDRGISSYNEQFF. The rearrangement uses TRBV5-1 and TRBJ2-1; TRBD1 matches at 11 bases. The missing CDR3 end, 3 residues past where the read stops, is filled in from the germline J gene. This CDR3 spans 18 amino acids. The J segment lost 0 bases and the V segment lost 0 bases, leaving 5 bases of the junction unmatched. Germline V gene lookup returns CDR1 SGHRS and CDR2 YFSETQ.

This clone was observed many times. Coverage ceases 3 residues before the CDR3 finishes, and the germline J gene fills in the end. The V call is TRBV9, the J call TRBJ2-3, with TRBD2 identical over 8 bases. The ends lost 0 bases at V and 5 bases at J; junction bases unmatched: 2. The germline V gene has CDR1 SGDLS and CDR2 YYNGEE. The CDR3 sequence is 14 residues long. This CDR3 reads CASSVVGTRDTQYF. CDR3 DNA (partial): TGTGCCAGCAGCGTAGTTGGGACTAGAGATACG.

This clone has at least ten counts. The read ends 3 residues shy of where the CDR3 ends; the end is completed using the germline J gene. This rearrangement joins TRBV2 to TRBJ2-2; 13 bases line up with TRBD2. V was clipped by 7 bases and J by 2 bases; unmatched bases: 4. The CDR3 length is 16 residues. Germline V gene data show CDR1 as SNHLY and CDR2 as FYNNEI. The CDR3 bases that were read are TGTGCCAGCAAAGGACTAGCGGGAGTTAACACCGGGGAG. It encodes CASKGLAGVNTGE. The entire CDR3 protein is CASKGLAGVNTGELFF.

This clone was seen many times. The observed sequence ends 3 residues before the CDR3 terminus, with the missing tail filled in from the germline J gene. The chain has TRBV20-1 and TRBJ2-7, with TRBD2 matching over 14 bases. The germline V gene encodes CDR1 DFQATT and CDR2 SNEGSKA (reference sequence). J gave up 2 bases and V 6 bases, and 6 bases lay outside the gene matches. The CDR3 length is 15 residues. Incomplete CDR3 DNA: TGCAGTGCCAATCGACTAGCGGGGGGGACCTACGAG. It specifies CSANRLAGGTYE. The full CDR3 protein is CSANRLAGGTYEQYF.

This clone was recorded at least ten times. From the germline J gene comes the end of the CDR3, since the read stops 3 residues before it. The genes are TRBV29-1 and TRBJ2-5; weak D call: TRBD2 (5 bases). V was clipped by 4 bases and J by 5 bases, with 11 bases between them. This CDR3 region has 12 residues. The germline V gene has CDR1 SQVTM and CDR2 ANQGSEA. Here the CDR3 reads CSVVIGGETQYF. CDR3 DNA (partial): TGCAGCGTTGTTATCGGCGGGGAGACC.

Comments on this clone: The observed sequence ends 3 residues before the CDR3 terminus, with the missing tail filled in from the germline J gene. The J gene is TRBJ2-7, the V gene TRBV18, with D maybe TRBD2 (6 bases). Per the germline V gene, CDR1 is KGHSH and CDR2 is LQKENI. V was shortened by 0 bases and J by 4 bases, with 25 bases between the two germline ends. CDR3 length equals 19 residues. This CDR3 is CASSPPRDFLLCGMYEQYF. The CDR3 bases that were read are TGTGCCAGCTCACCACCGCGGGACTTTCTTTTGTGCGGGATGTACGAG.

This clone was found many times. Read data end 3 residues before the CDR3 end; the end is taken from the germline J gene. The rearrangement joins TRBV6-1 to TRBJ2-5; a possible D gene is TRBD1 (5 bases). The germline V gene has CDR1 MNHNS and CDR2 SASEGT. This CDR3 is built from 14 residues. Trimming left V 2 bases short and J 7 bases short, with 14 bases between. The CDR3 loop reads CASSETVGAGTQYF. The DNA read from the CDR3 is TGTGCCAGCAGTGAAACGGTAGGGGCAGGGACC.

With regard to this clone: The sequenced fragment ends 3 residues before the CDR3 boundary, so the rest is inferred from the germline J gene. The chain couples TRBV7-3 to TRBJ2-3; 12 bases fit TRBD2. This CDR3 spans 15 amino acids. Germline trimming cut 4 bases from V and 6 bases from J; bases unmatched to any gene: 5. The germline CDR1 and CDR2 sequences are SGHTA and FQGTGA. This chain's CDR3 is CASSSSGGAFDTQYF. Incomplete CDR3 DNA: TGTGCCAGCAGCTCTAGCGGGGGGGCGTTTGATACG.

This clone occurred many times. Coverage ceases 3 residues before the CDR3 finishes, and the germline J gene fills in the end. This chain connects TRBV6-2 or TRBV6-3 to TRBJ2-1; tentative D call: TRBD1 (6 bases). Trimming pared 8 bases from V and 8 bases from J, leaving 19 bases between. Germline values: CDR1 MNHEY, CDR2 SVGEGT. This CDR3 has 14 residues. The CDR3 bases that were read are TGTGCCAGCGGACGGCCTACAGGGTTAGATGAG. As protein: CASGRPTGLDE. The full-length CDR3 reads as CASGRPTGLDEQFF.

Comments on this clone: With the read ending 3 residues before the CDR3 end, the germline J gene is used to fill in that end. The rearrangement uses TRBV20-1 and TRBJ2-5; 8 positions match TRBD1. Germline V gene lookup returns CDR1 DFQATT and CDR2 SNEGSKA (reference sequence). The junction had 2 bases not matched to a gene; V was cut back by 5 bases and J by 0 bases. The CDR3 runs to 13 residues. The CDR3 DNA, read in part, is TGCAGTGCTCCGGACAGGGACCAAGAGACC. Residues: CSAPDRDQET. The full CDR3 protein is CSAPDRDQETQYF.

There are a few counts of this clone. The CDR3 extends 3 residues past the end of the read, so its final part is completed from the germline J gene. This chain uses TRBV19 with TRBJ2-2; 8 bases fit TRBD2. V lost 5 bases and J lost 4; bases outside the gene matches: 12. This CDR3 spans 17 amino acids. Per the germline V gene, CDR1 is LNHDA and CDR2 is SQIVND (reference sequence). The CDR3 region is CASSPRGAGVGTGELFF. The part of the CDR3 DNA that was read is TGTGCCAGTAGTCCCCGAGGAGCGGGGGTGGGCACCGGGGAG.

This clone turned up a few times. The read ends 3 residues early relative to the CDR3; the germline J gene fills the gap. The chain is built from TRBV30 and TRBJ2-3, with 10 bases matching TRBD2. This CDR3 spans 15 amino acids. Germline V gene data show CDR1 as GTSNPN and CDR2 as SVGIG (reference sequence). CDR3 DNA, as far as it was read: TGTGCCTGGAGATTGGGGAGCGGGGGGGCCGGAACG. The encoded protein is CAWRLGSGGAGT. The whole CDR3 region reads CAWRLGSGGAGTQYF.

Points on this clone: The read falls 3 residues short of the CDR3 end, and the missing part is taken from the germline J gene. This chain joins TRBV30 and TRBJ1-1; D remains ambiguous. Germline values: CDR1 GTSNPN, CDR2 SVGIG (reference sequence). CDR3 length: 18 amino acids. The V end lost 4 bases, the J end lost 3 bases, and 27 bases lay between the germline ends. CDR3 loop: CAWTRSRGSLELDTEAFF. The CDR3 bases that were read are TGTGCCTGGACCCGTTCTCGGGGATCGCTAGAACTGGACACTGAA. The whole variable domain, remainder taken from reference TRBV30 and TRBJ1-1, is SQTIHQWPATLVQPVGSPLSLECTVEGTSNPNLYWYRQAAGRGLQLLFYSVGIGQISSEVPQNLSASRPQDRQFILSSKKLLLSDSGFYLCAWTRSRGSLELDTEAFFGQGTRLTVV.

This clone showed up just a few times. Coverage ceases 3 residues before the CDR3 finishes, and the germline J gene fills in the end. The gene calls are TRBV5-1 and TRBJ1-1, with TRBD1 identical over 9 bases. CDR3 size: 15 residues. V lost 2 bases, J lost 3 bases, and 5 bases stayed unmatched. CDR1 is SGHRS, CDR2 YFSETQ, per germline. The CDR3 bases that were read are TGCGCCAGCAGCTTAGGGGACAGGGTTGACACTGAA. Translated: CASSLGDRVDTE. The entire CDR3 sequence reads CASSLGDRVDTEAFF.

This clone was seen repeatedly, ten times or more. One end of the junction is discordant with germline, which a read error may explain. The CDR3 extends 3 residues past the end of the read, so its final part is completed from the germline J gene. The chain couples TRBV20-1 to TRBJ1-1; D perhaps matches TRBD1 (6 bases). The germline CDR1 and CDR2 sequences are DFQATT and SNEGSKA (reference sequence). This CDR3 is 14 amino acids long. Partial CDR3 DNA: TGCAGGGCTAAAAGGGGGGGACTGAACACTGAA. Amino acid sequence: CRAKRGGLNTE. The complete CDR3 reads CRAKRGGLNTEAFF.

There are a few counts of this clone. The CDR3 end lies 3 residues beyond the end of the read and is filled in from the germline J gene. The chain is built from TRBV7-3 and TRBJ2-3; 11 bases map to TRBD2. V was clipped by 3 bases and J by 5 bases; unmatched bases: 7. Germline V CDR1 and CDR2: SGHTA, FQGTGA. This CDR3 spans 16 amino acids. This CDR3 reads CASSFGSGGAQDTQYF. CDR3 DNA (partial): TGTGCCAGCAGCTTCGGTAGCGGGGGGGCCCAAGATACG.

With respect to this clone: Read coverage stops 3 residues before the CDR3 terminus; the germline J gene supplies the remainder. The J gene is TRBJ2-5, the V gene TRBV7-2; TRBD2 matches at 7 bases. The CDR3 consists of 15 residues. Germline CDR1 SGHTA, CDR2 FQGNSA. Trimming at V came to 1 base and at J to 2 bases, leaving 4 bases not matched to a gene. The CDR3 here is CASSLGVGGQETQYF. The CDR3 bases that were read are TGTGCCAGCAGCTTAGGGGTCGGGGGGCAAGAGACC. Supplemented by reference TRBV7-2 and TRBJ2-5, the full variable domain reads GAGVSQSPSNKVTEKGKDVELRCDPISGHTALYWYRQSLGQGLEFLIYFQGNSAPDKSGLPSDRFSAERTGGSVSTLTIQRTQQEDSAVYLCASSLGVGGQETQYFGPGTRLLVL.

This clone occurred many times. With the read ending 3 residues before the CDR3 end, the germline J gene is used to fill in that end. The chain employs TRBV7-9 and TRBJ2-1; tentative D call: TRBD2 (7 bases). Trimming stripped 10 bases from V and 8 bases from J, with 15 bases between. The CDR3 has 12 amino acids. From germline, CDR1 is SEHNR and CDR2 FQNEAQ (reference sequence). The sequenced CDR3 bases are TGTGCCATCGGCCGGGGGGCGCATGAG. This gives the protein CAIGRGAHE. The CDR3 in its entirety is CAIGRGAHEQFF.

This clone was observed many times. The read ends 3 residues shy of where the CDR3 ends; the end is completed using the germline J gene. This chain connects TRBV5-4 to TRBJ2-7, with 8 bases fitting TRBD1. The V gene end was trimmed by 1 base and the J gene end by 3 bases; junction bases not matched to a gene: 9. The germline V gene encodes CDR1 SGHNT and CDR2 YYREEE (reference sequence). The CDR3 has 16 amino acids. CDR3 DNA, as far as it was read: TGTGCCAGCAGCTTGAATGGACAGGGATTATACTACGAG. Its protein product is CASSLNGQGLYYE. The full-length CDR3 reads as CASSLNGQGLYYEQYF.

As to this clone: The CDR3 end falls 3 residues outside the read, so it is completed with the germline J gene. The V and J genes are TRBV19 and TRBJ1-1; no definite D call. CDR1 LNHDA and CDR2 SQIVND come from the germline V gene (reference sequence). The CDR3 runs 13 residues. V was shortened by 4 bases and J by 6 bases, with 12 bases between the two germline ends. The CDR3 here is CASSSKGLAEAFF. The CDR3 bases that were read are TGTGCCAGTAGTAGCAAGGGTTTGGCTGAA.

This clone was recorded many times. The read stops 3 residues short of the end of the CDR3; the missing end is completed from the germline J gene. The rearrangement joins TRBV7-9 to TRBJ1-1; D perhaps matches TRBD1 (5 bases). Looked up from germline, CDR1 is SEHNR and CDR2 is FQNEAQ (reference sequence). The CDR3 covers 12 residues. CDR3 DNA, as far as it was read: TGTGCCAGCAGCTTTCAGGGCCAAGGA. The encoded protein is CASSFQGQG. The full CDR3 is CASSFQGQGAFF.

This clone was seen at least ten times. The read ends 3 residues shy of where the CDR3 ends; the end is completed using the germline J gene. This chain connects TRBV12-5 to TRBJ2-2; the D is unclear. Germline V lookup: CDR1 LGHNT, CDR2 FRNRAP. The CDR3 consists of 13 residues. Trimming stripped 2 bases from V and 7 bases from J, with 8 bases between. The CDR3 DNA, read in part, is TGTGCTAGTGGTTTGTCCGAAGGCGGGGAG. Its translation is CASGLSEGGE. The full CDR3 protein is CASGLSEGGELFF.

For this clone: The read terminates 3 residues before the CDR3 end, so the remaining end is supplied by the germline J gene. The rearrangement uses TRBV30 and TRBJ1-4, with a weak D call TRBD1 (6 bases). The germline V and J ends were trimmed by 8 bases and 3 bases, with 13 bases remaining between them. The germline V gene encodes CDR1 GTSNPN and CDR2 SVGIG (reference sequence). The CDR3 is 13 amino acids. CDR3 residues: CALRQVANEKLFF. CDR3 DNA, as far as it was read: TGTGCCCTTCGACAGGTGGCTAATGAAAAA.

For this clone: The CDR3 end lies 3 residues beyond the end of the read and is filled in from the germline J gene. V is TRBV11-3 and J is TRBJ2-5, with D possibly matching TRBD1 (5 bases). Germline-derived CDR1 and CDR2 are SGHNT and YENEEA. V lost 4 bases to trimming and J lost 0 bases, with 12 bases between them. The CDR3 covers 15 residues. Incomplete CDR3 DNA: TGTGCCAGCAGCTGTCCAGGGAATTACCAAGAGACC. This translates into CASSCPGNYQET. The full CDR3 reads CASSCPGNYQETQYF. Variable domain in full (rest from reference TRBV11-3 and TRBJ2-5): EAGVVQSPRYKIIEKKQPVAFWCNPISGHNTLYWYLQNLGQGPELLIRYENEEAVDDSQLPKDRFSAERLKGVDSTLKIQPAELGDSAVYLCASSCPGNYQETQYFGPGTRLLVL.